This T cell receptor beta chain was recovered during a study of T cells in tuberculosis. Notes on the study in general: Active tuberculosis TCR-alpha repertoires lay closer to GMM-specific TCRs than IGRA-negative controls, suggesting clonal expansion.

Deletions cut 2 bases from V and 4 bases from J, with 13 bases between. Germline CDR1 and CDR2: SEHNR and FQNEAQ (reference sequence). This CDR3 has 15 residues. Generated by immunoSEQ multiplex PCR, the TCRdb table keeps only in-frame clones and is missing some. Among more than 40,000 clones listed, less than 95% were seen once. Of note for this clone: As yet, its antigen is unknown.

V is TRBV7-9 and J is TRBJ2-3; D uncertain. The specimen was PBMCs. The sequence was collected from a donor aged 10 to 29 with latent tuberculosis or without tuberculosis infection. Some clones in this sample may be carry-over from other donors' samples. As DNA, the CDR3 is TGTGCCAGCAGCTTATTTGGCGGTAAATCAGATACGCAGTATTTT. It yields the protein CASSLFGGKSDTQYF. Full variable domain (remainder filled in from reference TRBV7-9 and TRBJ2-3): DTGVSQNPRHKITKRGQNVTFRCDPISEHNRLYWYRQTLGQGPEFLTYFQNEAQLEKSRLLSDRFSAERPKGSFSTLEIQRTEQGDSAMYLCASSLFGGKSDTQYFGPGTRLTVL.